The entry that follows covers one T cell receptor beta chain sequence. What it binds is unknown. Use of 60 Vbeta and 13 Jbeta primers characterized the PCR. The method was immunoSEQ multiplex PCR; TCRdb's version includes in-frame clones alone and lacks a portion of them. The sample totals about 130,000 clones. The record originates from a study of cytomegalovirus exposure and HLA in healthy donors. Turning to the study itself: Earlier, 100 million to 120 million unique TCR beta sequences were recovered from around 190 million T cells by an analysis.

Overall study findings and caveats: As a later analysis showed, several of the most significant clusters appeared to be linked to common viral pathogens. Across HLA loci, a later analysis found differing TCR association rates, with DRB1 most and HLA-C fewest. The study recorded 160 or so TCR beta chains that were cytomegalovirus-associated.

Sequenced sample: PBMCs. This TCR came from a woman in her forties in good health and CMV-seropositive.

CDR3 nucleotides: TGTGCCAGCAGCCTCACTAGCGGCACAGATACGCAGTATTTT. Encoded protein: CASSLTSGTDTQYF. V and J are TRBV9 and TRBJ2-3; 7 nucleotides align to TRBD2. V shed 4 bases and J 1 base; nucleotides not matched to a gene: 3. The CDR3 runs 14 residues. Germline values: CDR1 SGDLS, CDR2 YYNGEE.